This T cell receptor (beta chain) derives from a study of T cell responses to AZD1222 COVID-19 vaccine. General study findings and limits: In a largely white British group with more females than males, clonal diversity was possibly underestimated.

With respect to this clone: Its matching antigen is unknown.

The table came from immunoSEQ multiplex PCR; TCRdb's copy has only in-frame clones and leaves some out. The sample yields some 180,000 clones, around 88% seen once. The clonotype originates from an adult who received the AZD1222 COVID-19 vaccine. Sequences were derived from peripheral blood, sampled 28 days after the second AZD1222 dose.

CDR3 sequence (DNA): TGTGCCAGCAGTCACCGGACTGAGGAGCAGTACTTC. Translation: CASSHRTEEQYF. The rearrangement links TRBV27 to TRBJ2-7; perhaps TRBD2 as D (5 bases). Germline CDR1 is MNHEY and CDR2 is SMNVEV (reference sequence). CDR3 length: 12 amino acids. With 5 bases removed from V and 7 bases from J, the gap between germline ends came to 12 bases.